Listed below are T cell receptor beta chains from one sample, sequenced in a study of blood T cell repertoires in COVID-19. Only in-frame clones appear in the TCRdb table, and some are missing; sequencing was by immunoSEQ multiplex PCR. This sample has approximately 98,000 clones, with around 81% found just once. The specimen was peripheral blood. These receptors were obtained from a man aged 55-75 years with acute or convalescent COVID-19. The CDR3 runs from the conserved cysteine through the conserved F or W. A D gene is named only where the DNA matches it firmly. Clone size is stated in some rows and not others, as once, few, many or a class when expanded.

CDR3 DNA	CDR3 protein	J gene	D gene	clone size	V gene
TGCGCCAGCAGCGACTGGCCCGGGACAAAAGCTAACTATGGCTACACCTTC	CASSDWPGTKANYGYTF	TRBJ1-2	.	.	TRBV5-1
TGTGCCAGCAGCCCCCGAAAAGGGCTAGCGGTATACAATGAGCAGTTCTTC	CASSPRKGLAVYNEQFF	TRBJ2-1	TRBD2	.	TRBV7-8
TGTGCCAGCTTTACGGTGAACACTGAAGCTTTCTTT	CASFTVNTEAFF	TRBJ1-1	.	few	TRBV28
TGTGCCAGTAGCCGACAGGGCGAGAACACTGAAGCTTTCTTT	CASSRQGENTEAFF	TRBJ1-1	TRBD1	once	TRBV19
TGTGCCAGCAGCTTGAGTCAGGGGTCCACTGAAGCTTTCTTT	CASSLSQGSTEAFF	TRBJ1-1	.	.	TRBV5-5
TGTGCCAGCAGCCAACTACGTGGGACAGTGAACACCATATATTTT	CASSQLRGTVNTIYF	TRBJ1-3	TRBD1	.	TRBV3-1/TRBV3-2
TGTGCCAGCAGCCCCGGTTTGTACCAAGAGACCCAGTACTTC	CASSPGLYQETQYF	TRBJ2-5	.	.	TRBV9
TGTGCCAGCAGCTTGAGAGGGGGCGGGGATGAGCAGTTCTTC	CASSLRGGGDEQFF	TRBJ2-1	.	.	TRBV11-2
TGTGCCAGTAGTCTTGCTCCAGGGGGTAATCAGCCCCAGCATTTT	CASSLAPGGNQPQHF	TRBJ1-5	TRBD1	.	TRBV19
TGTGCCTGGGGACCCGGACAGGGAGGGGACTACACCTTC	CAWGPGQGGDYTF	TRBJ1-2	TRBD1	.	TRBV30
TGTGCCAGCAACAGGGACTCCTACAATGAGCAGTTCTTC	CASNRDSYNEQFF	TRBJ2-1	.	once	TRBV6-6
TGTGCCAGCAGCAGAGCGGGGGGGCCATCGGAGACCCAGTACTTC	CASSRAGGPSETQYF	TRBJ2-5	TRBD2	.	TRBV7-3
TGCGCCAGCTCCCCACAGGGGGCAGCTGGAAACACCATATATTTT	CASSPQGAAGNTIYF	TRBJ1-3	TRBD1	.	TRBV5-1
TGTGCCAGCAGCGCAGACGGGACACCTAACTATGGCTACACCTTC	CASSADGTPNYGYTF	TRBJ1-2	.	.	TRBV9
TGTGCCAGCAGCTTAGTTCCAGAAGGACTAGCGGCCTACAATGAGCAGTTCTTC	CASSLVPEGLAAYNEQFF	TRBJ2-1	TRBD2	.	TRBV7-2
TGTGCCAGCAGTGATGGGGCAGCCAGCTATGGCTACACCTTC	CASSDGAASYGYTF	TRBJ1-2	.	.	TRBV6-1
TGTGCCAGCAGTCGACAAAACTCCTACGAGCAGTACTTC	CASSRQNSYEQYF	TRBJ2-7	.	.	TRBV25-1
TGTGCCACCAGCAGGAGAGCGGGAGGGGACAATGAGCAGTTCTTC	CATSRRAGGDNEQFF	TRBJ2-1	TRBD2	.	TRBV15
TGTGCCAGTATAATAACGGGACAGGGCACTTCTTACACTGAAGCTTTCTTT	CASIITGQGTSYTEAFF	TRBJ1-1	TRBD1	.	TRBV19
TGTGCCAGCAGTGATCGGACAGGGGAGTCCGGGGAGCTGTTTTTT	CASSDRTGESGELFF	TRBJ2-2	TRBD1	few	TRBV6-2/TRBV6-3
TGTGCCATCAGTGAGTCAGGGAGGCGGGAGACCCAGTACTTC	CAISESGRRETQYF	TRBJ2-5	.	.	TRBV10-3
TGTGCCAGCAGCTTATACGGGGTGCGAGAGCAGTACTTC	CASSLYGVREQYF	TRBJ2-7	.	.	TRBV7-3
TGTGCCAGCAGCAAACTACCCGGACAGCCCCAGCATTTT	CASSKLPGQPQHF	TRBJ1-5	.	once	TRBV3-1/TRBV3-2